The present T cell receptor beta chain was sequenced within a study of T cells in Graves' hyperthyroidism and ophthalmopathy. Study results and caveats: A model built on 13 V-J features separated ophthalmopathy from stable hyperthyroidism.

The blood was taken when hyperthyroidism was first diagnosed, before any ophthalmopathy symptoms showed up. From RNA transcripts, TCR beta CDR3 regions were amplified. First-round RT-PCR with HTBI primers amplified the TCR CDR3 region. One entry per CDR3 protein, called by TCRdb with MiXCR from the multiplex PCR reads. The profile shows about 350,000 distinct CDR3 sequences, approximately 18% of them singletons. V lost 4 bases, J lost 4 bases, and 14 bases stayed unmatched. CDR3 size: 18 residues. CDR1 is SGHRS and CDR2 is YFSETQ in the germline V gene. In this sample, this clonotype turned up many times. Its antigen is still unknown.

This chain uses TRBV5-1 with TRBJ2-2; the match to TRBD1 covers 9 bases. This TCR derives from a woman in her thirties with Graves' hyperthyroidism that later progressed to Graves' ophthalmopathy. Sequenced input: blood. CDR3 loop: CASSLTPGQGGITGELFF. CDR3 bases: TGCGCCAGCAGCCTAACCCCGGGACAGGGCGGGATCACCGGGGAGCTGTTTTTT.